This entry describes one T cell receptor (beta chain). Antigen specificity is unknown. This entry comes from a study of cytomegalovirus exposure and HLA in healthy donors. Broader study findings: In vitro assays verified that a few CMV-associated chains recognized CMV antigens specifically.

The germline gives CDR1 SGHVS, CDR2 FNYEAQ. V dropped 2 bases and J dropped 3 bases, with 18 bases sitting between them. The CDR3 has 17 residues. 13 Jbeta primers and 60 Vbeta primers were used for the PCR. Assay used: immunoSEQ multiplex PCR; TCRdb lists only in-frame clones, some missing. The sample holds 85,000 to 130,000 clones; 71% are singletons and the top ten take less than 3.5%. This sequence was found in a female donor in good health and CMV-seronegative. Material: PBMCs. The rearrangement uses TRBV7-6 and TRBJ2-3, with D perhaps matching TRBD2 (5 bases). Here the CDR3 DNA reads TGTGCCAGCAGCTTACAGACTGGAGGTGGGTCGACAGATACGCAGTATTTT. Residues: CASSLQTGGGSTDTQYF.